The 20 T cell receptor beta chains in this list originate from one sample, sequenced in a study of blood T cell repertoires in COVID-19. Only in-frame clones appear in the TCRdb table, and some are missing; sequencing was by immunoSEQ multiplex PCR. The sample comprises about 190,000 clones, roughly 90% of which are singletons, and approximately 6.7% rests with the top ten. Sequenced: peripheral blood. Receptors originate from a man aged 35 to 55 with acute or convalescent COVID-19.

The rearrangement joins TRBV9 to TRBJ2-1; 10 positions match TRBD1. In germline, CDR1 is SGDLS, CDR2 YYNGEE. V shed 0 bases, J shed 7 bases, and the junction held 7 bases outside the gene matches. CDR3 length equals 16 residues. The CDR3 is CASSVVGTGVRNEQFF. In nucleotides, the CDR3 is TGTGCCAGCAGCGTAGTTGGGACAGGGGTTAGGAATGAGCAGTTCTTC.

CDR3 region: CATSDPGYNSPLHF. DNA of the CDR3: TGTGCCACCAGTGATCCAGGTTATAATTCACCCCTCCACTTT. The genes are TRBV24-1 and TRBJ1-6; the D is unclear. The CDR3 extends over 14 amino acids. Germline V gene lookup returns CDR1 KGHDR and CDR2 SFDVKD. Trimming took off 3 bases at V and 4 bases at J, with 6 bases between the two ends.

The genes are TRBV25-1 and TRBJ2-1; D is uncertain. The CDR3 covers 12 residues. The germline V and J ends were trimmed by 4 bases and 5 bases, with 6 bases remaining between them. Germline V CDR1 and CDR2: MGHDK, SYGVNS. The CDR3 DNA sequence: TGTGCCAGCAGTGGTGGAGACAATGAGCAGTTCTTC. It translates to CASSGGDNEQFF.

The chain has TRBV6-5 and TRBJ1-2; D gene ambiguous. Germline CDR1 and CDR2: MNHEY and SVGAGI. The CDR3 extends over 16 amino acids. Trimming took off 2 bases at V and 0 bases at J, with 13 bases between the two ends. The CDR3 nucleotides read TGTGCCAGCAGTTACCCCGAGGACTTAGCTAACTATGGCTACACCTTC. It is translated as CASSYPEDLANYGYTF.

This chain joins TRBV11-2 and TRBJ2-5; 12 bases map to TRBD1. J was trimmed by 4 bases and V by 5 bases; bases with no gene match: 8. The CDR3 runs 16 residues. Germline lookup yields CDR1 SGHAT and CDR2 FQNNGV. The CDR3 region has the DNA TGTGCCAGCAGCCCAGGGGACAGGGGGCGAATAGAGACCCAGTACTTC. This sequence encodes CASSPGDRGRIETQYF. Full variable domain (outside the CDR3, taken from reference TRBV11-2 and TRBJ2-5): EAGVAQSPRYKIIEKRQSVAFWCNPISGHATLYWYQQILGQGPKLLIQFQNNGVVDDSQLPKDRFSAERLKGVDSTLKIQPAKLEDSAVYLCASSPGDRGRIETQYFGPGTRLLVL.

V gene TRBV7-9 combines with J gene TRBJ2-2; D possibly corresponds to TRBD1 (6 bases). Germline CDR1 SEHNR, CDR2 FQNEAQ (reference sequence). Trimming took 5 bases from V and 6 from J, leaving 13 bases between them. This CDR3 comprises 14 residues. The CDR3 spells CASSTRGGSGELFF. For the CDR3, the DNA is TGTGCCAGCAGCACACGAGGGGGATCCGGGGAGCTGTTTTTT.

J is TRBJ2-1 and V is TRBV19; 8 nucleotides match TRBD2. J lost 6 bases, V lost 5 bases, and 6 bases had no gene match. CDR1 is LNHDA, CDR2 SQIVND, per germline (reference sequence). This CDR3 region has 14 residues. The CDR3 nucleotides read TGTGCCAGTAGTGGAGTAGCGGGGCGCAATGAGCAGTTCTTC. It translates to CASSGVAGRNEQFF.

This chain links TRBV30 with TRBJ1-1, with D perhaps matching TRBD1 (5 bases). Germline-derived CDR1 and CDR2 are GTSNPN and SVGIG (reference sequence). The length of the CDR3 is 16 residues. Trimming took off 0 bases at V and 0 bases at J, with 14 bases between the two ends. CDR3 in amino acids: CAWSVQAAFMNTEAFF. In DNA, the CDR3 is TGTGCCTGGAGTGTACAGGCAGCCTTTATGAACACTGAAGCTTTCTTT.

The chain uses TRBV29-1 and TRBJ1-1; the match to TRBD1 covers 7 bases. V dropped 3 bases and J dropped 4; count of bases not matched to a gene: 8. Germline V gene data show CDR1 as SQVTM and CDR2 as ANQGSEA. The CDR3 totals 14 residues. The CDR3 is CSVDLTGLVTEAFF. In DNA form, the CDR3 reads TGCAGCGTTGACCTGACAGGGTTGGTCACTGAAGCTTTCTTT. The whole variable domain, filled in from reference TRBV29-1 and TRBJ1-1, reads SAVISQKPSRDICQRGTSLTIQCQVDSQVTMMFWYRQQPGQSLTLIATANQGSEATYESGFVIDKFPISRPNLTFSTLTVSNMSPEDSSIYLCSVDLTGLVTEAFFGQGTRLTVV.

The chain links TRBV3-1 (or the pseudogene TRBV3-2) to TRBJ2-3; 10 nucleotides agree with TRBD2. The V gene's germline CDR1 is LGHDT and CDR2 YNNKEL (reference sequence). CDR3 size: 18 residues. With 0 bases clipped from V and 4 bases from J, the junction kept 10 bases outside the gene matches. The chain's CDR3 is CASSQELFSGGFADTQYF. CDR3 DNA: TGTGCCAGCAGCCAAGAGCTTTTTAGCGGGGGGTTCGCAGATACGCAGTATTTT.

This clone was observed a handful of times. The chain is built from TRBV18 and TRBJ2-2, with a possible D match to TRBD1 (5 bases). V lost 2 bases and J 4 bases, leaving 11 bases between the germline ends. Germline CDR1 KGHSH, CDR2 LQKENI. The CDR3 covers 15 residues. For the CDR3, the DNA is TGTGCCAGCTCACCAGGGGCAGCGAGCACCGGGGAGCTGTTTTTT. It is translated as CASSPGAASTGELFF.

The chain employs TRBV9 and TRBJ2-1; the D gene is possibly TRBD2 (6 bases). The CDR3 length is 15 residues. Germline-derived CDR1 and CDR2 are SGDLS and YYNGEE. V was trimmed by 0 bases and J by 7 bases, leaving 14 bases between them. The CDR3 reads CASSVGGRGGNEQFF. The CDR3 DNA reads TGTGCCAGCAGCGTAGGCGGGCGGGGCGGTAATGAGCAGTTCTTC.

This chain joins TRBV7-9 and TRBJ2-5; a weak D match, TRBD1 (5 bases). Germline V gives CDR1 SEHNR, CDR2 FQNEAQ (reference sequence). V lost 1 base and J lost 4, with 7 bases in between. This CDR3 is 13 amino acids long. The CDR3 is CASSLETGETQYF. DNA of the CDR3: TGTGCCAGCAGCTTAGAAACAGGAGAGACCCAGTACTTC.

The rearrangement joins TRBV28 to TRBJ1-2; possibly TRBD1 for D (6 bases). The CDR3 is 12 residues long. Trimming stripped 3 bases from V and 6 bases from J, with 8 bases between. The germline gives CDR1 MDHEN, CDR2 SYDVKM. CDR3 loop: CASSLQGHGYTF. The CDR3 bases are TGTGCCAGCAGTTTGCAGGGGCATGGCTACACCTTC.

This chain links TRBV7-9 with TRBJ2-3; TRBD2 agrees at 11 bases. The CDR3 runs to 16 residues. Germline assignment: CDR1 SEHNR and CDR2 FQNEAQ (reference sequence). V shed 5 bases and J 2 bases; nucleotides not matched to a gene: 6. The CDR3 loop reads CASSQGTSGNTDTQYF. The CDR3 DNA is TGTGCCAGCAGCCAAGGGACTAGCGGTAACACAGATACGCAGTATTTT.

The rearrangement joins TRBV11-2 to TRBJ1-6; 10 bases align to TRBD1. The CDR3 is 15 residues long. In germline, CDR1 is SGHAT, CDR2 FQNNGV. Losses at the gene ends were 7 bases for V and 5 bases for J; bases not matched to a gene: 5. This chain's CDR3 is CASNDRGLNNSPLHF. In DNA form, the CDR3 reads TGTGCCAGCAACGACAGGGGGCTGAATAATTCACCCCTCCACTTT.

V and J are TRBV6-5 and TRBJ1-1; 12 bases are a match to TRBD1. Germline CDR1 and CDR2: MNHEY and SVGAGI. This CDR3 region has 16 residues. The V segment lost 4 bases and the J segment 4 bases; nucleotides outside the gene matches: 7. CDR3 nucleotide sequence: TGTGCCAGCAGTTGGGACAGGGGGCGAGTGGGCACTGAAGCTTTCTTT. Translation gives CASSWDRGRVGTEAFF.

The rearrangement uses TRBV30 and TRBJ2-3; perhaps TRBD2 as D (7 bases). Germline-derived CDR1 and CDR2 are GTSNPN and SVGIG (reference sequence). The CDR3 has 17 amino acids. Trimming pared 5 bases from V and 0 bases from J, leaving 21 bases between. The CDR3 loop is CAWARPEGGVSTDTQYF. Here the CDR3 DNA reads TGTGCCTGGGCCCGACCAGAGGGGGGGGTTAGCACAGATACGCAGTATTTT.

J is TRBJ1-2 and V is TRBV27, with D maybe TRBD1 (5 bases). Looked up from germline, CDR1 is MNHEY and CDR2 is SMNVEV (reference sequence). The CDR3 runs to 12 residues. V was cut by 3 bases and J by 8 bases, with 10 bases left in between. The CDR3: CASSFYGGGYTF. The CDR3, as DNA: TGTGCCAGCAGTTTCTATGGGGGGGGCTACACCTTC.

As DNA, the CDR3 is TGTGCCACCGCACAGGGCCCAGGGTCACCCCTCCACTTT. Translating gives CATAQGPGSPLHF. The chain is built from TRBV24-1 and TRBJ1-6; TRBD1 might be the D (6 bases). V was shortened by 9 bases and J by 10 bases, with 15 bases between the two germline ends. Germline values: CDR1 KGHDR, CDR2 SFDVKD. The CDR3 sequence is 13 residues long.